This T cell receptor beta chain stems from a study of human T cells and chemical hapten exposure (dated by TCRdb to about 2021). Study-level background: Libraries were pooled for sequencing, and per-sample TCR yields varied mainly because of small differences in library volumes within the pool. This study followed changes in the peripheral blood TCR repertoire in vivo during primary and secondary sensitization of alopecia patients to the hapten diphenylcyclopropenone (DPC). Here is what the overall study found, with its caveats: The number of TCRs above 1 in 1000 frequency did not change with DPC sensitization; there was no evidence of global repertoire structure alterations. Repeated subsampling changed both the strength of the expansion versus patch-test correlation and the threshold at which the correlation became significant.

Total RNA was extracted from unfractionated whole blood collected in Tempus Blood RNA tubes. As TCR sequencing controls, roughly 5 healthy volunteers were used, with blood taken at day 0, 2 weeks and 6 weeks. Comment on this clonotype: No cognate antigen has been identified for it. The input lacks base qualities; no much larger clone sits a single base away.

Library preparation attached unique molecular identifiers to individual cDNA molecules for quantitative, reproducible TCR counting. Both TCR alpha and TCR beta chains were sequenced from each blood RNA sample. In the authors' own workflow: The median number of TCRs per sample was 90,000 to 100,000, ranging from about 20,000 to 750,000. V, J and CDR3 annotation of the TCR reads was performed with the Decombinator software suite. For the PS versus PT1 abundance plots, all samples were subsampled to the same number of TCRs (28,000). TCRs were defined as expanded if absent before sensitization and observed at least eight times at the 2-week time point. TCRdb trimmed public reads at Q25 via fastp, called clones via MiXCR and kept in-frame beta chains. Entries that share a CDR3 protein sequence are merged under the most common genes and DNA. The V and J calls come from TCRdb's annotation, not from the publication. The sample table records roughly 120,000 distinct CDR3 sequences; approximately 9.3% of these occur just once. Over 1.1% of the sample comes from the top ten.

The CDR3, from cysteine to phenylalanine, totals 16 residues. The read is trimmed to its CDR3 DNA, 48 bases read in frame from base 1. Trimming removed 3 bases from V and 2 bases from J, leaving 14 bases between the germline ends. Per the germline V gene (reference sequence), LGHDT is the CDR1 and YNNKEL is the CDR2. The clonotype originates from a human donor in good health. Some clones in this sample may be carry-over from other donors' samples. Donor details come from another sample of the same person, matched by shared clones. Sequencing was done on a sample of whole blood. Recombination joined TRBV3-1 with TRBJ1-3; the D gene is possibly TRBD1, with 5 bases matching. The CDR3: CASSHDTRGAGNTIYF. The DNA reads TGTGCCAGCAGCCACGACACCCGGGGGGCTGGAAACACCATATATTTT.